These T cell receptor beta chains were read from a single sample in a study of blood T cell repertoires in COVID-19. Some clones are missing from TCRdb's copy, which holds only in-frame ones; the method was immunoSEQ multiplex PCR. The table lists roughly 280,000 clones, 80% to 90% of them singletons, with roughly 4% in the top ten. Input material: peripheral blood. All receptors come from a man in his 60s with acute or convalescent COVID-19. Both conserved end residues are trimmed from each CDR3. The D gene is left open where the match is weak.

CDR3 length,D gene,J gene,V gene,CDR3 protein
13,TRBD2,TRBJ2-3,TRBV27,ASAGLAASTDTQY
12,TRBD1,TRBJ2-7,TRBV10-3,AITRTGESYEQY
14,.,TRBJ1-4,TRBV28,ASSLAGARPNEKLF
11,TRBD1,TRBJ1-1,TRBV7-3,ASSLGWDSEAF
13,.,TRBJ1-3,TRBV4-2,ASSQGGETGNTIY
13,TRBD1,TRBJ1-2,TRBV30,AWSVSGGNNYGYT
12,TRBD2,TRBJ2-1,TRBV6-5,ASRVGLGRNEQF
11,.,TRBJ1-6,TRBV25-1,ASSEGGNSPLH
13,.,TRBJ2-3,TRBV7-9,ASSQLQGATDTQY
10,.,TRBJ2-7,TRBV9,ASSAGAGPQY
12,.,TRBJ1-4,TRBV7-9,ASSFVATNEKLF
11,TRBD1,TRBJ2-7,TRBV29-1,SVAVTGSYEQY